Shown below are 20 T cell receptor beta chains from a single sample sequenced in a study of CD8 T cells in Susac syndrome. Random hexamers served to reverse transcribe roughly 0.45 to 1 ug RNA. TCRdb fed the immunoSEQ multiplex PCR reads into MiXCR, producing one record per CDR3 protein. The sample lists about 110,000 distinct CDR3 sequences, 95% to 98% occurring once. Specimen: CD4+ T cells from PBMCs. Every receptor here comes from a human donor in good health.

The rearrangement uses TRBV6-5 and TRBJ2-7; 13 positions match TRBD2. J lost 7 bases, V lost 5 bases, and 5 bases had no gene match. The CDR3 has 14 amino acids. In germline, CDR1 is MNHEY, CDR2 SVGAGI. This CDR3 is CASSTSGRAQEQYF. In DNA, the CDR3 is TGTGCCAGCAGTACTAGCGGGAGGGCCCAAGAGCAGTACTTC.

The chain couples TRBV18 to TRBJ2-7, with D unclear. The germline gives CDR1 KGHSH, CDR2 LQKENI. The CDR3 spans 16 residues. Deletions cut 3 bases from V and 0 bases from J, with 15 bases between. The CDR3 loop is CASSPAPVINSYEQYF. The DNA for the CDR3 is TGTGCCAGCTCACCTGCTCCGGTTATCAACTCCTACGAGCAGTACTTC.

The gene calls are TRBV18 and TRBJ2-7; 7 bases match TRBD1. V lost 6 bases and J lost 3; bases outside the gene matches: 8. The CDR3 length is 14 residues. Germline-derived CDR1 and CDR2 are KGHSH and LQKENI. The CDR3 is CASSRQGEDYEQYF. CDR3 DNA sequence: TGTGCCAGCTCGCGACAGGGTGAGGACTACGAGCAGTACTTC.

The chain links TRBV3-1 to TRBJ2-7, with D possibly TRBD2 on 5 matching bases. Germline loops: CDR1 LGHDT, CDR2 YNNKEL (reference sequence). Between the trimmed V and J ends, which lost 10 bases and 3 bases, there was a span of 16 bases. The CDR3 is 13 amino acids. This chain's CDR3 is CATAGRGSYEQYF. CDR3 nucleotide sequence: TGTGCCACCGCCGGCCGGGGTAGCTACGAGCAGTACTTC.

This clonotype was seen once. This rearrangement joins TRBV28 to TRBJ2-7; 9 bases are shared with TRBD1. Trimming cost V 7 bases and J 0 bases; bases outside gene matches: 4. Per the germline V gene, CDR1 is MDHEN and CDR2 is SYDVKM. The CDR3 runs 14 residues. For the CDR3, the DNA is TGTGCCAGCACCCTGACAGGGGGCTCCTACGAGCAGTACTTC. This codes for CASTLTGGSYEQYF.

The V gene is TRBV20-1, the J gene TRBJ1-2; possible D gene TRBD1, 6 bases. This CDR3 is built from 14 residues. The V end lost 5 bases, the J end lost 1 base, and 14 bases lay between the germline ends. Germline V gene sequence: CDR1 DFQATT, CDR2 SNEGSKA (reference sequence). This CDR3 reads CSAPGQPLNYGYTF. The CDR3 nucleotides are TGCAGTGCTCCCGGACAGCCCCTTAACTATGGCTACACCTTC.

J is TRBJ2-7 and V is TRBV20-1; TRBD2 agrees at 16 bases. Per the germline V gene, CDR1 is DFQATT and CDR2 is SNEGSKA (reference sequence). V lost 1 base to trimming and J lost 2 bases; unmatched junction nucleotides: 5. This CDR3 has 17 residues. The CDR3 here is CSARVGGTSGRAYEQYF. The CDR3 DNA reads TGCAGTGCTAGAGTCGGGGGGACTAGCGGGAGGGCCTACGAGCAGTACTTC.

CDR3 DNA: TGTGCCAGCAGCCAAGGGGGCGAGATAGGGGGCACTGAAGCTTTCTTT. It specifies CASSQGGEIGGTEAFF. V usage is TRBV3-1 and J usage is TRBJ1-1; tentatively, D is TRBD1 (6 bases). Trimming left V 1 base short and J 4 bases short, with 16 bases between. Germline V gives CDR1 LGHDT, CDR2 YNNKEL (reference sequence). The CDR3 contains 16 residues.

J is TRBJ1-6 and V is TRBV30; D remains ambiguous. V shed 2 bases and J shed 5 bases, with 10 bases lying between them. The germline gives CDR1 GTSNPN, CDR2 SVGIG (reference sequence). The CDR3 extends over 14 amino acids. CDR3 coding DNA: TGTGCCTGGAGTTTGAGTCCAAATAATTCACCCCTCCACTTT. Encoded protein: CAWSLSPNNSPLHF.

V and J are TRBV19 and TRBJ2-4, with TRBD2 as a possible D gene (6 bases). The CDR3 covers 14 residues. CDR1 LNHDA and CDR2 SQIVND come from the germline V gene (reference sequence). Trimming shortened V by 5 bases and J by 0 bases, and 8 bases separated the two germline ends. CDR3 loop: CASSVGLAKNIQYF. The CDR3 DNA sequence: TGTGCCAGTAGTGTGGGACTAGCCAAAAACATTCAGTACTTC.

The J gene is TRBJ1-1, the V gene TRBV29-1, with TRBD1 matching over 7 bases. The germline V gene encodes CDR1 SQVTM and CDR2 ANQGSEA. The V segment lost 4 bases and the J segment 2 bases; nucleotides outside the gene matches: 4. The CDR3 is made up of 13 amino acids. This CDR3 is CSVATGTNTEAFF. As DNA, the CDR3 is TGCAGCGTTGCGACAGGGACAAACACTGAAGCTTTCTTT.

This sequence joins TRBV5-1 and TRBJ2-7; TRBD1 matches 9 bases. The CDR3 covers 13 residues. CDR1 and CDR2 from the germline V gene are SGHRS and YFSETQ. The V gene end was trimmed by 4 bases and the J gene end by 6 bases; junction bases not matched to a gene: 5. The CDR3 DNA reads as TGCGCCAGCAGCCCCGGGACAGGGCGCGAGCAGTACTTC. This gives the protein CASSPGTGREQYF. The variable domain in full, with the rest retrieved from reference TRBV5-1 and TRBJ2-7, is KAGVTQTPRYLIKTRGQQVTLSCSPISGHRSVSWYQQTPGQGLQFLFEYFSETQRNKGNFPGRFSGRQFSNSRSEMNVSTLELGDSALYLCASSPGTGREQYFGPGTRLTVT.

In DNA, the CDR3 is TGCAGCGTTGTCACGGGTGCAGATACGCAGTATTTT. Translating it yields CSVVTGADTQYF. The V and J genes are TRBV29-1 and TRBJ2-3; D remains ambiguous. Germline V lookup: CDR1 SQVTM, CDR2 ANQGSEA. There are 12 residues in the CDR3. The V and J ends lost 4 bases and 4 bases respectively, with 9 bases between them.

This rearrangement joins TRBV5-1 to TRBJ1-2, with a tentative D call TRBD1 (5 bases). The V end was cut by 4 bases, the J end by 7 bases, with 14 bases between. Germline CDR1 and CDR2: SGHRS and YFSETQ. The CDR3 covers 13 residues. The DNA of the CDR3 is TGCGCCAGCAGCCCCTATGGGACGGGTGGCTACACCTTC. Translation: CASSPYGTGGYTF.

This clonotype was seen a handful of times. This chain links TRBV7-2 with TRBJ2-2; D not resolved. Germline lookup yields CDR1 SGHTA and CDR2 FQGNSA. The ends were cut back, 0 bases at V and 6 bases at J, with 5 bases in the middle. This CDR3 is built from 13 residues. The CDR3 loop is CASSLALAGELFF. The CDR3 nucleotides read TGTGCCAGCAGCTTAGCGCTCGCCGGGGAGCTGTTTTTT.

The chain joins TRBV28 to TRBJ2-7; D may correspond to TRBD1 or TRBD2 (6 bases each). Between the trimmed V and J ends, which lost 5 bases and 2 bases, there was a span of 16 bases. This CDR3 region has 15 residues. The germline V gene encodes CDR1 MDHEN and CDR2 SYDVKM. The CDR3 nucleotides read TGTGCCAGCAGTCGAGGAGGGGGACAAGCCTACGAGCAGTACTTC. Translating it yields CASSRGGGQAYEQYF.

V gene TRBV3-1 combines with J gene TRBJ1-1; D is perhaps TRBD1 (6 bases). V shed 1 base and J shed 2 bases, with 11 bases lying between them. This CDR3 has 15 amino acids. In germline, CDR1 is LGHDT, CDR2 YNNKEL (reference sequence). The DNA for the CDR3 is TGTGCCAGCAGCCAAGGTGCGGGGGCTAACACTGAAGCTTTCTTT. Translating gives CASSQGAGANTEAFF.

Only a few counts were recorded for this clonotype. The V gene is TRBV11-2, the J gene TRBJ2-5; 7 nucleotides match TRBD2. The CDR3 totals 14 residues. Germline loops: CDR1 SGHAT, CDR2 FQNNGV. Trimming took 4 bases from V and 4 from J; bases not matched to a gene: 6. CDR3 amino acids: CASSWGSGGETQYF. The CDR3 region has the DNA TGTGCCAGCAGCTGGGGTTCGGGGGGAGAGACCCAGTACTTC.

V is TRBV6-5 and J is TRBJ2-5, with unresolved D. Germline CDR1 MNHEY, CDR2 SVGAGI. This CDR3 spans 14 amino acids. Trimming left V 10 bases short and J 5 bases short, with 20 bases between. The CDR3 DNA follows: TGTGCCACGGCGACCCAGAGACGGCCGGAGACCCAGTACTTC. Its translation is CATATQRRPETQYF.

This chain joins TRBV12-3 or TRBV12-4 and TRBJ2-4; possible D gene TRBD1, 6 bases. This CDR3 is built from 13 residues. V was pared by 5 bases and J by 6 bases, with 11 bases between. CDR3 sequence reads: CASSPGVANIQYF. In DNA form, the CDR3 reads TGTGCCAGCAGTCCAGGGGTGGCAAACATTCAGTACTTC.